This section outlines one T cell receptor (beta chain) sequence together with its context. Antigen: not known. The sample is drawn from a study of a mutant IDH1 vaccine in newly diagnosed glioma. Study-level information: Vaccine dosing followed radiotherapy by 4-6 weeks, or accompanied temozolomide cycles. Pretreatment consisted of radiotherapy, temozolomide, or both, with most receiving both.

Time point meaning: week 47, end of study. All doses held 300 ug of mutant IDH1 20-mer peptide, with topical imiquimod. Eight vaccine injections were given to patients in weeks 1, 3, 5, 7, 11, 15, 19 and 23. In germline, CDR1 is MNHEY, CDR2 SMNVEV (reference sequence). The V end was cut by 6 bases, the J end by 7 bases, with 15 bases between. CDR3 length equals 13 residues. The method was immunoSEQ multiplex PCR; TCRdb's version includes in-frame clones alone and lacks a portion of them. The table includes approximately 35,000 clones, around 90% detected once. The clonotype was recovered from a middle-aged woman with glioma. The source material was PBMCs, sampled from a glioma patient whose treatment included an IDH1 peptide vaccine. This rearrangement joins TRBV27 to TRBJ1-2; D possibly corresponds to TRBD1 (6 bases). CDR3 protein: CASSQGLYGGYTF. In nucleotides, the CDR3 is TGTGCCAGCAGCCAGGGGCTATATGGTGGCTACACCTTC.